This T cell receptor beta chain is from a study of early T cells in non-severe SARS-CoV-2 infection. As for the study in general: Chains were not paired, and sequencing was done on bulk RNA from unsorted whole blood.

In its sample, this clonotype was seen a few times. There are 13 residues in the CDR3. The germline CDR1 and CDR2 sequences are SGHRS and YFSETQ. V lost 4 bases and J lost 5, with 9 bases in between. MiXCR, run by TCRdb on the 5' RACE reads, gives a single entry per CDR3 protein. The table has tens of thousands of distinct CDR3 sequences, approximately 12% seen once; the top ten hold approximately 4.8%. The clonotype comes from an adult who was a healthcare worker with PCR-confirmed SARS-CoV-2 infection or an uninfected control (not recorded which). Sequenced sample: whole blood. The chain carries TRBV5-1 and TRBJ2-2, with D hard to call. The CDR3, as DNA: TGCGCCAGCAGCGTCGGTACGACCGGGGAGCTGTTTTTT. It translates to CASSVGTTGELFF.